One and the same sample provided the 9 T cell receptor beta chains below, sequenced in a study of blood T cell repertoires in COVID-19. The data were produced by immunoSEQ multiplex PCR, yet TCRdb's version contains in-frame clones alone and is incomplete. This table has over 120,000 clones, approximately 82% appearing once. The sample was peripheral blood. Receptors originate from a man aged 60-69 years with active or convalescent COVID-19.

This chain links TRBV6-5 with TRBJ1-3, with D possibly TRBD1 on 6 matching bases. The CDR3 is 15 amino acids. The V end was cut by 8 bases, the J end by 4 bases, with 18 bases between. Germline values: CDR1 MNHEY, CDR2 SVGAGI. The CDR3 spells CASRTEFGAGNTIYF. DNA for the CDR3: TGTGCCAGCCGGACAGAGTTTGGTGCCGGAAACACCATATATTTT.

This clone was detected only once. The chain combines TRBV27 with TRBJ1-2; 9 nucleotides agree with TRBD1. V trimming: 3 bases; J trimming: 7 bases; junction bases outside the gene matches: 9. There are 15 residues in the CDR3. Germline V gene sequence: CDR1 MNHEY, CDR2 SMNVEV (reference sequence). This CDR3 is CASSLRGTGLGGYTF. As DNA, the CDR3 is TGTGCCAGCAGTTTGAGGGGGACAGGGTTAGGTGGCTACACCTTC.

This clone showed up just once. The J gene is TRBJ2-1, the V gene TRBV6-5; 8 bases are shared with TRBD2. Germline trimming cut 6 bases from V and 0 bases from J; bases unmatched to any gene: 4. Germline assignment: CDR1 MNHEY and CDR2 SVGAGI. This CDR3 has 15 amino acids. This CDR3 is CASRSGGVSYNEQFF. In DNA, the CDR3 is TGTGCCAGCAGGTCGGGAGGGGTCTCCTACAATGAGCAGTTCTTC.

This clone occurred once. The rearrangement joins TRBV5-1 to TRBJ2-2, with 7 bases aligning to TRBD2. Trimming took 0 bases from V and 1 from J; bases not matched to a gene: 12. Germline-derived CDR1 and CDR2 are SGHRS and YFSETQ. The CDR3 contains 19 residues. The CDR3 region has the DNA TGCGCCAGCAGCTTGGTATATTTGCGCGGGGGTCGGAACACCGGGGAGCTGTTTTTT. It translates to CASSLVYLRGGRNTGELFF.

CDR3 loop: CASSLGTAGPLVETQYF. The CDR3 DNA is TGCGCCAGCAGCTTGGGGACAGCGGGACCGCTTGTAGAGACCCAGTACTTC. The rearrangement uses TRBV5-1 and TRBJ2-5; D perhaps matches TRBD2 (7 bases). CDR1 is SGHRS, CDR2 YFSETQ, per germline. The CDR3 runs to 17 residues. Trimming left V 0 bases short and J 4 bases short, with 19 bases between.

The chain uses TRBV4-3 and TRBJ2-1; D gene unclear. V lost 4 bases to trimming and J lost 0 bases, with 10 bases between them. In germline, CDR1 is LGHNA, CDR2 YSLEER. There are 15 residues in the CDR3. This chain's CDR3 is CASSLSKSSYNEQFF. The CDR3 nucleotides are TGCGCCAGCAGCCTATCTAAGAGCTCCTACAATGAGCAGTTCTTC.

This clone was detected only a few times. V usage is TRBV5-1 and J usage is TRBJ1-1, with a tentative D call TRBD1 (6 bases). V lost 2 bases to trimming and J lost 2 bases, with 25 bases between them. Germline V gene data show CDR1 as SGHRS and CDR2 as YFSETQ. This CDR3 contains 19 residues. The CDR3, as DNA: TGCGCCAGCAGCTTTCACGGACCGGGACAAGGGATAGTAAACACTGAAGCTTTCTTT. Its protein is CASSFHGPGQGIVNTEAFF.

The gene calls are TRBV7-6 and TRBJ2-7; the D is unclear. The germline gives CDR1 SGHVS, CDR2 FNYEAQ. The CDR3 length is 10 residues. Trimming removed 4 bases from V and 6 bases from J, with 4 bases in between. CDR3 loop: CASSWPEQYF. The CDR3 region has the DNA TGTGCCAGCAGCTGGCCCGAGCAGTACTTC.

The chain recombines TRBV21-1 with TRBJ1-4. TRBV21-1 is given as a pseudogene. CDR3 length: 17 residues. Here the CDR3 reads CASSQIAWRGSGEKLFF. CDR3 DNA sequence: TGTGCCAGCAGTCAAATTGCCTGGAGAGGTTCGGGGGAAAAACTGTTTTTT.